The rows below give T cell receptor beta chains drawn from one sample of a study of shared clonotypes between healthy human individuals. Assay used: immunoSEQ multiplex PCR; TCRdb lists only in-frame clones, some missing. Here the sample spans almost 700,000 clones, just over 90% being singletons. Sequenced: naive CD8+ T cells sorted from blood. The origin of the receptors is a man aged 30-40 years in good health. Both conserved end residues are part of each CDR3. Each record gives: V gene, CDR3 protein.

v_call: TRBV27; cdr3_aa: CASSLFSGSTYEQYF
v_call: TRBV10-2; cdr3_aa: CASSDPGQVFYEQYF
v_call: TRBV9; cdr3_aa: CASSASGNTDTQYF
v_call: TRBV4-1; cdr3_aa: CASSQEVAASSAGEQYF
v_call: TRBV29-1; cdr3_aa: CSAEGIYNEQFF
v_call: TRBV11-2; cdr3_aa: CASSSLPLAGEGTDTQYF
v_call: TRBV29-1; cdr3_aa: CSVEWASPVFQETQYF
v_call: TRBV7-9; cdr3_aa: CASTLEASLYEQYF
v_call: TRBV4-1; cdr3_aa: CASSRSGTSSYEQYF
v_call: TRBV7-6; cdr3_aa: CASSPRDLDGISTDTQYF
v_call: TRBV4-1; cdr3_aa: CASSQHGTGDGQPQHF
v_call: TRBV27; cdr3_aa: CASTWDSKGEQYF
v_call: TRBV28; cdr3_aa: CASAEGRTSTYEQYF
v_call: TRBV12-5; cdr3_aa: CASGLDSYGYTF
v_call: TRBV6-5; cdr3_aa: CASIWRIAAATQYF
v_call: TRBV10-1; cdr3_aa: CASSDGTSGSVRETQYF
v_call: TRBV11-2; cdr3_aa: CASSLAGGTLSSYNEQFF
v_call: TRBV6-8; cdr3_aa: CASSYKNSGANVLTF